The 24 T cell receptor beta chains in this list originate from one sample, sequenced in a study of vaccination and CD4 T cells after COVID-19. Sequence data for DNA of cultured CD4+ T cells were generated by the Oncomine TCR Beta short-read assay. TCRdb re-analysed the PCR reads in MiXCR, keeping a single row per CDR3 protein. The repertoire includes some 9,000 distinct CDR3 sequences, approximately 47% of them detected once, and 18% sits in the top ten. The treatment is: approximately 9-day PBMC culture with coronavirus spike peptide pools or control peptides (ViraFEST assay). These receptors lack a known antigen. The sample taken for sequencing was CD4+ T cells from blood, cultured in vitro. Receptors originate from a human donor who had recovered from COVID-19.

This sequence joins TRBV6-1 and TRBJ1-6; 7 bases agree with TRBD1. Germline V gene sequence: CDR1 MNHNS, CDR2 SASEGT. With 3 bases clipped from V and 10 bases from J, the junction kept 9 bases outside the gene matches. There are 15 residues in the CDR3. The CDR3 region has the DNA TGTGCCAGCAGTGAGGCTTGGACAGGACGCTCACCCCTCCACTTT. Residues: CASSEAWTGRSPLHF.

V gene TRBV7-2 combines with J gene TRBJ2-1; D not resolved. From germline, CDR1 is SGHTA and CDR2 FQGNSA. V lost 1 base and J 3 bases, leaving 13 bases between the germline ends. This CDR3 has 16 amino acids. CDR3 loop: CASSLVVLGFYNEQFF. In DNA form, the CDR3 reads TGTGCCAGCAGCTTAGTGGTCCTAGGGTTCTACAATGAGCAGTTCTTC.

V is TRBV19 and J is TRBJ2-2; weak D call: TRBD1 (6 bases). CDR3 length: 17 amino acids. The V end lost 5 bases, the J end lost 4 bases, and 20 bases lay between the germline ends. From germline, CDR1 is LNHDA and CDR2 SQIVND (reference sequence). The CDR3 DNA reads as TGTGCCAGTAGTTCGCAGGGGACGGGGACGCGCACCGGGGAGCTGTTTTTT. Its protein product is CASSSQGTGTRTGELFF.

The V and J genes are TRBV12-3 or TRBV12-4 and TRBJ2-1; a possible D gene is TRBD1 (6 bases). There are 15 residues in the CDR3. Trimming pared 6 bases from V and 3 bases from J, leaving 15 bases between. CDR3 DNA sequence: TGTGCCAGCAGCCCCGCAGGGGAAAGCTACAATGAGCAGTTCTTC. It codes for CASSPAGESYNEQFF.

In nucleotides, the CDR3 is TGTGCCAGCAGTACCAAAAGCGGGAGAAGCTCCTACGAGCAGTACTTC. This translates into CASSTKSGRSSYEQYF. This chain links TRBV27 with TRBJ2-7, with TRBD2 identical over 8 bases. The V gene end was trimmed by 5 bases and the J gene end by 0 bases; junction bases not matched to a gene: 9. This CDR3 has 16 residues. Germline V gene lookup returns CDR1 MNHEY and CDR2 SMNVEV (reference sequence).

This chain joins TRBV19 and TRBJ1-2; D is unclear. V lost 5 bases and J lost 11, with 18 bases in between. The CDR3 loop spans 13 amino acids. Germline V gene lookup returns CDR1 LNHDA and CDR2 SQIVND (reference sequence). CDR3 region: CASSRRTALTYTF. The CDR3 bases are TGTGCCAGTAGTCGCCGGACGGCTCTTACGTACACCTTC.

This clonotype has a handful of counts. The rearrangement uses TRBV7-9 and TRBJ2-5; 11 bases map to TRBD1. Trimming at V came to 6 bases and at J to 5 bases, leaving 17 bases not matched to a gene. CDR1 is SEHNR and CDR2 is FQNEAQ in the germline V gene (reference sequence). The CDR3 runs 18 residues. The CDR3 DNA reads TGTGCCAGCAGACCCCGCCTCCGGGACAGGGGGAGGTGGGAGACCCAGTACTTC. It is translated as CASRPRLRDRGRWETQYF.

As DNA, the CDR3 is TGTGCCAGCAGTGAACGGGGACGGGGTGAGCAGTTCTTC. This translates into CASSERGRGEQFF. This chain joins TRBV6-1 and TRBJ2-1; D may be TRBD1 or TRBD2 (5 bases each). The ends were cut back, 2 bases at V and 9 bases at J, with 11 bases in the middle. The germline CDR1 and CDR2 sequences are MNHNS and SASEGT. The CDR3 consists of 13 residues.

This clonotype was seen a handful of times. V gene TRBV20-1 combines with J gene TRBJ2-1; D is uncertain. Trimming took 2 bases from V and 3 from J, leaving 11 bases between them. CDR3 length equals 14 residues. Per germline, CDR1 DFQATT and CDR2 SNEGSKA (reference sequence). The CDR3 DNA sequence: TGCAGTGCTAGATCGCAGTCTTACTACAATGAGCAGTTCTTC. Amino acid sequence: CSARSQSYYNEQFF.

This clonotype is large in the sample. The genes are TRBV12-3 or TRBV12-4 and TRBJ1-6; maybe TRBD1 (6 bases). V lost 5 bases to trimming and J lost 0 bases, with 14 bases between them. The CDR3 is 17 residues long. The DNA for the CDR3 is TGTGCCAGCAGTCGGACAGCCCGGAGCTCCTATAATTCACCCCTCCACTTT. It encodes CASSRTARSSYNSPLHF.

The chain uses TRBV6-1 and TRBJ1-1; no definite D call. CDR3 size: 10 residues. Trimming cost V 7 bases and J 4 bases, with 4 bases left between them. CDR1 is MNHNS, CDR2 SASEGT, per germline. In DNA form, the CDR3 reads TGTGCCAGCATGGGCACTGAAGCTTTCTTT. It encodes CASMGTEAFF.

The rearrangement links TRBV5-1 to TRBJ2-6, with 7 bases identical to TRBD1. The CDR3 runs 15 residues. Germline CDR1 SGHRS, CDR2 YFSETQ. The V and J ends lost 4 bases and 4 bases, in that order; junction bases with no gene match: 5. The CDR3 protein is CASSQTGVGANVLTF. The CDR3 DNA reads TGCGCCAGCAGCCAAACAGGGGTGGGGGCCAACGTCCTGACTTTC.

The J gene is TRBJ2-1, the V gene TRBV6-2 or TRBV6-3; TRBD2 matches at 10 bases. This CDR3 region has 16 residues. With 4 bases clipped from V and 9 bases from J, the junction kept 12 bases outside the gene matches. Germline V gene lookup returns CDR1 MNHEY and CDR2 SVGEGT. The CDR3 is CASSSEREGRSIEQFF. CDR3 in DNA: TGTGCCAGCAGTTCCGAGCGGGAGGGCCGTAGTATTGAGCAGTTCTTC.

This clonotype was counted a few times. J is TRBJ2-5 and V is TRBV9; no definite D call. From germline, CDR1 is SGDLS and CDR2 YYNGEE. Trimming pared 0 bases from V and 7 bases from J, leaving 7 bases between. This CDR3 spans 12 amino acids. In nucleotides, the CDR3 is TGTGCCAGCAGCGTAGCCGATGGGACCCAGTACTTC. Its translation: CASSVADGTQYF.

This clonotype has only a few counts. The CDR3 bases are TGTGCCAGCAGTTACTCTGCCAGCTATCAGCCCCAGCATTTT. Residues: CASSYSASYQPQHF. This rearrangement joins TRBV6-2 or TRBV6-3 to TRBJ1-5; D is ambiguous. The CDR3 length is 14 residues. Germline CDR1 reads MNHEY; CDR2 reads SVGEGT. Trimming cost V 0 bases and J 5 bases, with 8 bases left between them.

As to this clonotype: A read error may be the cause here, since a much bigger clone is one base away. The chain employs TRBV12-5 and TRBJ2-5, with TRBD2 matching 8 bases. The CDR3 totals 18 residues. Germline loops: CDR1 LGHNT, CDR2 FRNRAP. The CDR3 DNA sequence: TGTGCTAGTGACGCTTCCCCCCCCGGGAGGGATTACCAAGAGACCCTGTACTTC. This encodes CASDASPPGRDYQETLYF.

This chain uses TRBV15 with TRBJ2-3, with 9 bases aligning to TRBD2. Trimming cost V 5 bases and J 3 bases; bases outside gene matches: 15. The CDR3 is 18 residues long. Looked up from germline, CDR1 is LNHNV and CDR2 is YYDKDF (reference sequence). CDR3 residues: CATSYRRSGGGVTDTQYF. CDR3 DNA: TGTGCCACCAGCTACCGCCGGAGCGGCGGGGGGGTAACAGATACGCAGTATTTT.

V usage is TRBV9 and J usage is TRBJ2-2, with a possible D match to TRBD2 (6 bases). The CDR3 consists of 16 residues. Trimming shortened V by 6 bases and J by 0 bases, and 15 bases separated the two germline ends. CDR1 and CDR2 from the germline V gene are SGDLS and YYNGEE. The CDR3 region is CASTLRDSPNTGELFF. In DNA form, the CDR3 reads TGTGCCAGCACCCTCCGGGACTCACCGAACACCGGGGAGCTGTTTTTT.

The chain has TRBV7-8 and TRBJ2-3; D might be TRBD1 (6 bases). The DNA end is more similar to TRBJ1-5, so the J call may be wrong. CDR1 is SGHVS and CDR2 is FQNEAQ in the germline V gene. The length of the CDR3 is 13 residues. Here the CDR3 reads CASSPFRTDTQHF. The CDR3 DNA reads as TGTGCCAGCAGCCCTTTTCGGACAGATACGCAGCATTTT.

This clonotype has a handful of counts. V gene TRBV20-1 combines with J gene TRBJ2-7, with D unclear. V shed 2 bases and J shed 2 bases, with 10 bases lying between them. The length of the CDR3 is 13 residues. The germline gives CDR1 DFQATT, CDR2 SNEGSKA (reference sequence). This chain's CDR3 is CSARKAGTYEQYF. CDR3 in DNA: TGCAGTGCTAGAAAAGCTGGTACCTACGAGCAGTACTTC.

This clonotype has a handful of counts. In DNA, the CDR3 is TGCAGTGCTAGGCCCGGGACCTTCAGGGGGGGCTACACCTTC. Protein product: CSARPGTFRGGYTF. The chain links TRBV20-1 to TRBJ1-2; 7 bases are a match to TRBD1. This CDR3 is built from 14 residues. In germline, CDR1 is DFQATT, CDR2 SNEGSKA (reference sequence). Losses at the gene ends were 3 bases for V and 8 bases for J; bases not matched to a gene: 12.

The CDR3 here is CSARYNEKLFF. CDR3 DNA: TGCAGTGCCAGATATAATGAAAAACTGTTTTTT. The rearrangement uses TRBV20-1 and TRBJ1-4, with no clear D. Germline V gene lookup returns CDR1 DFQATT and CDR2 SNEGSKA (reference sequence). Trimming stripped 6 bases from V and 4 bases from J, with 6 bases between. The CDR3 runs 11 residues.

The chain is built from TRBV11-3 and TRBJ2-7; TRBD1 aligns across 7 bases. The CDR3 sequence is 15 residues long. V dropped 1 base and J dropped 1; count of bases not matched to a gene: 4. Per the germline V gene, CDR1 is SGHNT and CDR2 is YENEEA. The CDR3 loop reads CASSLGWTGSYEQYF. In DNA, the CDR3 is TGTGCCAGCAGCTTAGGGTGGACAGGATCCTACGAGCAGTACTTC.

This clonotype was counted a few times. The chain has TRBV20-1 and TRBJ1-1; possibly TRBD1 for D (5 bases). This CDR3 contains 14 residues. Germline V lookup: CDR1 DFQATT, CDR2 SNEGSKA (reference sequence). Trimming cost V 1 base and J 0 bases, with 9 bases left between them. DNA of the CDR3: TGCAGTGCTAGAGGGGGCGGCGTGAACACTGAAGCTTTCTTT. The encoded protein is CSARGGGVNTEAFF.